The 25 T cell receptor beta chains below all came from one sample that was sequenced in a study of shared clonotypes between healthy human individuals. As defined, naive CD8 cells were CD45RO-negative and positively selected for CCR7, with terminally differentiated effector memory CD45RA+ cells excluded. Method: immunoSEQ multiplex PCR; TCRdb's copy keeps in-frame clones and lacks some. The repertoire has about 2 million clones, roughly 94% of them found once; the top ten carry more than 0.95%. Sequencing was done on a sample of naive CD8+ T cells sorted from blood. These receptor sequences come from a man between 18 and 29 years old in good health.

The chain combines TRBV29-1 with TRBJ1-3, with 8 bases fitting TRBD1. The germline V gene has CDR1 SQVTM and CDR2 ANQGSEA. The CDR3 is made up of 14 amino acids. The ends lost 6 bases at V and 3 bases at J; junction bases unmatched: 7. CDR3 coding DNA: TGCAGCGTCCCAGGGGGGACAGGTGGAAACACCATATATTTT. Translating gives CSVPGGTGGNTIYF.

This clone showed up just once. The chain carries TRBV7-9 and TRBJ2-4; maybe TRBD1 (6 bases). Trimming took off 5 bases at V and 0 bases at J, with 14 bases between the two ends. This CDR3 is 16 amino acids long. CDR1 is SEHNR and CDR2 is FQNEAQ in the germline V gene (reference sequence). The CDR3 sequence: CASSPLDSLAKNIQYF. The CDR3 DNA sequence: TGTGCCAGCAGCCCCCTGGACAGTCTAGCCAAAAACATTCAGTACTTC.

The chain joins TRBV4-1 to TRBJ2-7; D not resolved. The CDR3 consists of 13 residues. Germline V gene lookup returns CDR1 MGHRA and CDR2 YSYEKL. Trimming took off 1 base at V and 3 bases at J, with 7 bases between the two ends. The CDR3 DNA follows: TGCGCCAGCAGCCAAGGACGGCTCTACGAGCAGTACTTC. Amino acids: CASSQGRLYEQYF.

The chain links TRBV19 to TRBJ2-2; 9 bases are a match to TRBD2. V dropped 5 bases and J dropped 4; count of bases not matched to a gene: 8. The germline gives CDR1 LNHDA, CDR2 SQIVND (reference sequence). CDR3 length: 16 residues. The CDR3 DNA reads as TGTGCCAGTAGTCAACGGCTAGCGGGAACCACCGGGGAGCTGTTTTTT. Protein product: CASSQRLAGTTGELFF. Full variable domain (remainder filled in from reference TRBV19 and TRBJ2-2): DGGITQSPKYLFRKEGQNVTLSCEQNLNHDAMYWYRQDPGQGLRLIYYSQIVNDFQKGDIAEGYSVSREKKESFPLTVTSAQKNPTAFYLCASSQRLAGTTGELFFGEGSRLTVL.

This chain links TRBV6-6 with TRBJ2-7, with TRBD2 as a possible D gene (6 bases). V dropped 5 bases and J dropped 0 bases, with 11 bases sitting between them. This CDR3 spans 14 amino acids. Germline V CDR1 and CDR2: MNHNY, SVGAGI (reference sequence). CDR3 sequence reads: CASSGDGSSYEQYF. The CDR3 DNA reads TGTGCCAGCAGTGGGGACGGGAGCTCCTACGAGCAGTACTTC.

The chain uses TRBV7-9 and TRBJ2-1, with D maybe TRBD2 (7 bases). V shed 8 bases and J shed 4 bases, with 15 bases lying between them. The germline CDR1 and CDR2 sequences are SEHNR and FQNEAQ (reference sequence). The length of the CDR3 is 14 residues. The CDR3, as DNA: TGTGCCAGCGGGCTCGCGGGGGCGTACAATGAGCAGTTCTTC. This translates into CASGLAGAYNEQFF.

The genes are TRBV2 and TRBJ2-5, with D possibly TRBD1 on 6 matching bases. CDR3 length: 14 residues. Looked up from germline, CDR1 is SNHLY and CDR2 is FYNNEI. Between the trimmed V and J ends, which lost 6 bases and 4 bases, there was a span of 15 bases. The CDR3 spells CASRVQGGGETQYF. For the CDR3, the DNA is TGTGCCAGCAGAGTACAGGGTGGGGGAGAGACCCAGTACTTC.

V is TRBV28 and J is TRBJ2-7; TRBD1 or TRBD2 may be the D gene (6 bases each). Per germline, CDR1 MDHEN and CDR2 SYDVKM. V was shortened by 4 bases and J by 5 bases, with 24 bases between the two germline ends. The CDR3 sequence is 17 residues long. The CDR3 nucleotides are TGTGCCAGCAGTTCCCTCATCGTCTCGGGGGCTCCCCACGAGCAGTACTTC. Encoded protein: CASSSLIVSGAPHEQYF.

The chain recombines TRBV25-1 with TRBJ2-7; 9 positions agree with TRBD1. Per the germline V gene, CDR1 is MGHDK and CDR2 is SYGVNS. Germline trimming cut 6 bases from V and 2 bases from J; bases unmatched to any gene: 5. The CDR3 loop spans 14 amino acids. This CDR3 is CASSPGTGPYEQYF. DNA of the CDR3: TGTGCCAGCAGCCCCGGGACAGGGCCCTACGAGCAGTACTTC.

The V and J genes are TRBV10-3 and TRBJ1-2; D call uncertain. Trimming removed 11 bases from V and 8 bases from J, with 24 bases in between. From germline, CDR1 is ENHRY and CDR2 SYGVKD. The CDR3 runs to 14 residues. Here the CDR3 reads CAFLAEGRDVGYTF. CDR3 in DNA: TGTGCCTTCCTGGCTGAAGGGAGGGATGTGGGCTACACCTTC.

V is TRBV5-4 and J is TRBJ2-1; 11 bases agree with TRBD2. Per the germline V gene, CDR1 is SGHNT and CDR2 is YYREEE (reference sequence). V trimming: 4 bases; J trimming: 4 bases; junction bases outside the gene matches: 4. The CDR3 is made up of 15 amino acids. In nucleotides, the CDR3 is TGTGCCAGCAGCGAGACTAGCGGGGCATACAATGAGCAGTTCTTC. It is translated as CASSETSGAYNEQFF.

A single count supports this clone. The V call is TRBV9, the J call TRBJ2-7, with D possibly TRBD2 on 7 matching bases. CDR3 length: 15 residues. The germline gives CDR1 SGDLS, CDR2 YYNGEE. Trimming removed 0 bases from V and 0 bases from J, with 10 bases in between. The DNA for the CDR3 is TGTGCCAGCAGCGTAGGGGAGGGGGGCTCCTACGAGCAGTACTTC. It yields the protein CASSVGEGGSYEQYF. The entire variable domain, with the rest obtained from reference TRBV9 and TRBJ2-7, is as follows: DSGVTQTPKHLITATGQRVTLRCSPRSGDLSVYWYQQSLDQGLQFLIQYYNGEERAKGNILERFSAQQFPDLHSELNLSSLELGDSALYFCASSVGEGGSYEQYFGPGTRLTVT.

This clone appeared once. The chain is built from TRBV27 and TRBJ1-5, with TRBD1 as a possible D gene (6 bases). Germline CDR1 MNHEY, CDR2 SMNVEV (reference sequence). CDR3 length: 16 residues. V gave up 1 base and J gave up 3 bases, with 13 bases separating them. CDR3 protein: CASSLLTGNINQPQHF. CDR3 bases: TGTGCCAGCAGTTTATTAACAGGGAACATCAATCAGCCCCAGCATTTT.

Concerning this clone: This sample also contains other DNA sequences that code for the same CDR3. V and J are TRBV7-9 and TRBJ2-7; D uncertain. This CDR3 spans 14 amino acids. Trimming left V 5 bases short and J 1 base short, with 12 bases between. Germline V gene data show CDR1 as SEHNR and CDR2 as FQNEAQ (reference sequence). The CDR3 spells CASSPRTVSYEQYF. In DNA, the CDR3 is TGTGCCAGCAGCCCTCGGACGGTTTCCTACGAGCAGTACTTC.

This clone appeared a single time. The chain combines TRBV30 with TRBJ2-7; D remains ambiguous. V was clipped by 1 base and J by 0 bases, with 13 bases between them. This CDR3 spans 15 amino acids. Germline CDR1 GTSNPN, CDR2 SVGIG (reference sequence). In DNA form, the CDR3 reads TGTGCCTGGAGTGAAGACGTAAGGAGCTCCTACGAGCAGTACTTC. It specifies CAWSEDVRSSYEQYF.

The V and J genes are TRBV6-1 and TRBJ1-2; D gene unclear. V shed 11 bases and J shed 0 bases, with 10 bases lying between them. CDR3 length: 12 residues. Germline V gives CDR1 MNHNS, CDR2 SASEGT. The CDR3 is CAGYLANYGYTF. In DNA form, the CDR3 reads TGTGCCGGGTATTTGGCTAACTATGGCTACACCTTC.

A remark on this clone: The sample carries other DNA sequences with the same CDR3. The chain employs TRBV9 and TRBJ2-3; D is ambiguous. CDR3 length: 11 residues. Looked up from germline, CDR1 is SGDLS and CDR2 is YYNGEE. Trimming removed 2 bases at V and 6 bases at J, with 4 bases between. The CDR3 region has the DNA TGTGCCAGCAGCGTCGGGGATACGCAGTATTTT. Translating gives CASSVGDTQYF.

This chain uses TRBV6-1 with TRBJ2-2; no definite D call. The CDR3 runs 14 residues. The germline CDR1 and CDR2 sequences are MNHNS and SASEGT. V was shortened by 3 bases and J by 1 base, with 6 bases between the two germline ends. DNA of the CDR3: TGTGCCAGCAGTGACTGGCAGAACACCGGGGAGCTGTTTTTT. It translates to CASSDWQNTGELFF.

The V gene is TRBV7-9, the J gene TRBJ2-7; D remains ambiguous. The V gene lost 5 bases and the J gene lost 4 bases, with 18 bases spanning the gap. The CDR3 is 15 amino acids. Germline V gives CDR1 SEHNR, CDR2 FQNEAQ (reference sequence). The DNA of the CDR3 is TGTGCCAGCAGCCATGCGCTGACTGCAGTGTACGAGCAGTACTTC. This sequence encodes CASSHALTAVYEQYF.

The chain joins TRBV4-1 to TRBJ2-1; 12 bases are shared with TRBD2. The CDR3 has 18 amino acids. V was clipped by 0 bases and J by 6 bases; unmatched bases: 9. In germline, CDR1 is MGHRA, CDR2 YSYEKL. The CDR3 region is CASSQEAPGTSGRNEQFF. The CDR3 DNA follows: TGCGCCAGCAGCCAAGAAGCTCCCGGGACTAGCGGGCGCAATGAGCAGTTCTTC.

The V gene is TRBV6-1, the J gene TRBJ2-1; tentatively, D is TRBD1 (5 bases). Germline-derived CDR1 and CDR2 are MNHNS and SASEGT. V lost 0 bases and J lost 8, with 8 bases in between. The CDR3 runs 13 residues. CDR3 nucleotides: TGTGCCAGCAGTGAAGCGTCAGGGTATGAGCAGTTCTTC. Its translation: CASSEASGYEQFF.

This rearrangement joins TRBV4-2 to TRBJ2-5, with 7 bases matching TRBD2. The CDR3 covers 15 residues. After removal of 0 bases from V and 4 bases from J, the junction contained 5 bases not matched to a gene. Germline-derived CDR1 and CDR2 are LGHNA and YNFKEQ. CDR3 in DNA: TGTGCCAGCAGCCAAGATTGGGGCGGGGGAGAGACCCAGTACTTC. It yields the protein CASSQDWGGGETQYF.

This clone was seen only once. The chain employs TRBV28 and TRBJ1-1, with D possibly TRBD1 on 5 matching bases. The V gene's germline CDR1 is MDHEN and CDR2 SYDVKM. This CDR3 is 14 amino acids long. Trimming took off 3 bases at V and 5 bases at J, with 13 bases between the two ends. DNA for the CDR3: TGTGCCAGCAGTTTGATGGGGGGAGGGACTGAAGCTTTCTTT. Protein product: CASSLMGGGTEAFF.

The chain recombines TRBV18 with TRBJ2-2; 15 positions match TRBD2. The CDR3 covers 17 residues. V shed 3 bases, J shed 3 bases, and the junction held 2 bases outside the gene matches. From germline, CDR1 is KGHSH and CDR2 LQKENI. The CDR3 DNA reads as TGTGCCAGCTCACCGGGACTAGCGGGGGGATACACCGGGGAGCTGTTTTTT. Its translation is CASSPGLAGGYTGELFF.

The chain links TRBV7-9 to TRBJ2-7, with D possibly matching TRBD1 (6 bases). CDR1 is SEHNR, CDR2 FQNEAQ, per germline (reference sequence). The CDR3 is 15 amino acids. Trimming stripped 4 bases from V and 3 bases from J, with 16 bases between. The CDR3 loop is CASSSRTANIYEQYF. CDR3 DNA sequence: TGTGCCAGCAGCTCACGGACAGCTAATATCTACGAGCAGTACTTC.